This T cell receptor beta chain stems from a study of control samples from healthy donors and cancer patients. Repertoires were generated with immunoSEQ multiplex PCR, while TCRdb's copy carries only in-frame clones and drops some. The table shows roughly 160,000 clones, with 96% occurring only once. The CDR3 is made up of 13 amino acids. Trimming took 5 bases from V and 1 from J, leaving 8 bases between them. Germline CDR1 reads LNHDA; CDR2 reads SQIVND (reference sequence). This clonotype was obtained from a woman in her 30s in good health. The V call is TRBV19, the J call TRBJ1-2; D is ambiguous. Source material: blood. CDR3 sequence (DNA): TGTGCCAGTAGTCTCCAGGATAACTATGGCTACACCTTC. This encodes CASSLQDNYGYTF.